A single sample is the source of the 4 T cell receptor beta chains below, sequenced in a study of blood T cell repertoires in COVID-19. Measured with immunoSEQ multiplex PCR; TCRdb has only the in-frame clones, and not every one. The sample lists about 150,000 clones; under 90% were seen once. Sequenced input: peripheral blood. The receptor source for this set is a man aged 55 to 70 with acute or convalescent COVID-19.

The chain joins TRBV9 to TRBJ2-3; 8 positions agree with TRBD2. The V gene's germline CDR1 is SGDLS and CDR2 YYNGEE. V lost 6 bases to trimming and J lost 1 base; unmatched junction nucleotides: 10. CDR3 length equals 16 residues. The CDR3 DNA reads TGTGCCAGCACCCCCTCGGCGGGAGGCGGCACAGATACGCAGTATTTT. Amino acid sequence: CASTPSAGGGTDTQYF.

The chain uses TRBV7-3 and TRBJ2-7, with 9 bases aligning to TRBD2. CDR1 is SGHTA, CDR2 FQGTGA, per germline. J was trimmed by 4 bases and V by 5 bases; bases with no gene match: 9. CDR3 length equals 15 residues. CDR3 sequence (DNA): TGTGCCAGCAGCCGTAGCGGGGGTTCTCGATACGAGCAGTACTTC. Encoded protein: CASSRSGGSRYEQYF.

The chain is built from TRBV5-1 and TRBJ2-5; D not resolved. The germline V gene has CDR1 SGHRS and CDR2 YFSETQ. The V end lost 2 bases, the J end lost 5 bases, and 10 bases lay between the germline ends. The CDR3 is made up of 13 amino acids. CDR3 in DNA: TGCGCCAGCAGCTTTCTGGCCGGGGAGACCCAGTACTTC. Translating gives CASSFLAGETQYF.

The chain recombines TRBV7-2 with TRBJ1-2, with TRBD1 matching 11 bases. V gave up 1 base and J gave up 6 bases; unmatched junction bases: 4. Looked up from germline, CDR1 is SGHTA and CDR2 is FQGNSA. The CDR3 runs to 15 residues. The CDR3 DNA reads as TGTGCCAGCAGCTTAGTAGGACAGGGGGCCGATGGCTACACCTTC. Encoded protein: CASSLVGQGADGYTF.